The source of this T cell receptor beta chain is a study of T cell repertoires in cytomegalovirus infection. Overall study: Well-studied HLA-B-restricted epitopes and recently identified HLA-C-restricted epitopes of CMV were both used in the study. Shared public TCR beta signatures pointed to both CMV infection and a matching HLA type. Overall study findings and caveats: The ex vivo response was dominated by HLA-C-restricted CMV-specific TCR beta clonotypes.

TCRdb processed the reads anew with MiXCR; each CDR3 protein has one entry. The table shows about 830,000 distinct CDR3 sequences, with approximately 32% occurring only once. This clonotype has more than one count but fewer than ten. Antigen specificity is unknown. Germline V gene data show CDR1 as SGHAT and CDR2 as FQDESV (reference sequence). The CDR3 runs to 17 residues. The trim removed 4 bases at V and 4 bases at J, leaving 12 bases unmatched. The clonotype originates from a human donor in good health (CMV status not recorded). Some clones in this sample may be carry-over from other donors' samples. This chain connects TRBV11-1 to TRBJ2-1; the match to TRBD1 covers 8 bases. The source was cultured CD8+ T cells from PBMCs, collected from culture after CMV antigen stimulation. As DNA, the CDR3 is TGTGCCAGCAGCTCATGGGTGGGGACAGGAGCTTACAATGAGCAGTTCTTC. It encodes CASSSWVGTGAYNEQFF.